Listed below are T cell receptor beta chains from one sample, sequenced in a study of identical twins. TCRdb passed the 5' RACE reads through MiXCR, listing each CDR3 protein once. The table shows about 890,000 distinct CDR3 sequences, with about 12% occurring only once. These sequences were also reported in another study, on yellow fever vaccine responses in identical twins.

Sequenced material: PBMCs. These receptor sequences come from a woman aged 18-29 years in good health. Each CDR3 is given with its conserved first and last residue. A D gene is named only where the DNA matches it firmly. Clone size appears in some rows only: once, few, many, or a class for an expanded clone.

>15|TRBV20-1|TRBJ1-1|.|TRBD1
CSAETGGWENTEAFF
TGCAGTGCCGAAACAGGGGGCTGGGAGAACACTGAAGCTTTCTTT
>14|TRBV5-1|TRBJ1-1|.|.
CASSFGGVNTEAFF
TGCGCCAGCAGCTTTGGGGGCGTGAACACTGAAGCTTTCTTT
>13|TRBV2|TRBJ2-1|.|TRBD2
CASLQREGDEQFF
TGTGCCAGCCTCCAGCGGGAGGGGGATGAGCAGTTCTTC
>15|TRBV5-1|TRBJ2-5|few|TRBD2
CASSLAVSGKETQYF
TGCGCCAGCAGCTTGGCCGTCAGCGGGAAAGAGACCCAGTACTTC
>14|TRBV10-2|TRBJ2-1|.|TRBD2
CASSVETSPNEQFF
TGCGCCAGCAGTGTTGAGACTAGCCCCAATGAGCAGTTCTTC
>14|TRBV11-2|TRBJ2-7|few|.
CASSPQTGYYEQYF
TGTGCCAGCAGCCCCCAGACGGGATACTACGAGCAGTACTTC
>12|TRBV7-9|TRBJ1-1|many|.
CASSLTVTEAFF
TGTGCCAGCAGCTTAACAGTTACTGAAGCTTTCTTT
>16|TRBV11-2|TRBJ1-1|few|TRBD1
CASSPRQGIGGTEAFF
TGTGCCAGCAGCCCCCGACAGGGGATCGGTGGCACTGAAGCTTTCTTT
>16|TRBV4-1|TRBJ1-1|.|.
CASSQALVGMNTEAFF
TGCGCCAGCAGCCAAGCCCTCGTGGGGATGAACACTGAAGCTTTCTTT
>16|TRBV5-5|TRBJ2-2|.|TRBD1
CASSFLTGVDTGELFF
TGTGCCAGCAGCTTCCTTACAGGGGTCGACACCGGGGAGCTGTTTTTT
>13|TRBV5-1|TRBJ2-1|many|.
CASSKQGDNEQFF
TGCGCCAGCAGCAAACAGGGAGACAATGAGCAGTTCTTC
>15|TRBV27|TRBJ1-4|few|.
CASSMQGPTNEKLFF
TGTGCCAGCAGTATGCAGGGCCCAACTAATGAAAAACTGTTTTTT
>13|TRBV12-3/TRBV12-4|TRBJ1-4|many|.
CASSVDSGEKLFF
TGTGCCAGCAGTGTCGATTCGGGAGAAAAACTGTTTTTT
>15|TRBV5-1|TRBJ2-3|.|TRBD2
CASKRLAGRTDTQYF
TGCGCCAGCAAACGACTAGCGGGACGTACAGATACGCAGTATTTT
>16|TRBV9|TRBJ2-2|.|.
CASSVAPPDVTGELFF
TGTGCCAGCAGCGTAGCCCCCCCCGATGTCACCGGGGAGCTGTTTTTT
>15|TRBV10-3|TRBJ2-1|.|.
CAISAGTPVVNEQFF
TGTGCCATCAGTGCGGGGACGCCGGTGGTGAATGAGCAGTTCTTC
>16|TRBV24-1|TRBJ2-5|few|TRBD2
CATSEASGNRGETQYF
TGTGCCACCAGTGAGGCTAGCGGGAATCGGGGAGAGACCCAGTACTTC
>14|TRBV10-3|TRBJ2-1|few|.
CAISELGPFNEQFF
TGTGCCATCAGTGAGCTTGGACCGTTCAATGAGCAGTTCTTC
>16|TRBV5-1|TRBJ2-3|many|.
CASSSTGLTSTDTQYF
TGCGCCAGCAGCTCGACAGGTCTGACTAGCACAGATACGCAGTATTTT
>16|TRBV4-2|TRBJ2-5|.|.
CASSQDGGGGQETQYF
TGTGCCAGCAGCCAAGATGGGGGGGGCGGCCAAGAGACCCAGTACTTC
>13|TRBV7-2|TRBJ2-1|.|TRBD2
CASKAGSMNEQFF
TGTGCCAGCAAAGCGGGGAGTATGAATGAGCAGTTCTTC
>14|TRBV7-6|TRBJ1-2|few|TRBD1
CASSRGTGVRSYTF
TGTGCCAGCAGCAGGGGGACAGGAGTTCGGAGCTACACCTTC
>15|TRBV5-5|TRBJ1-1|many|.
CASSLALGVNTEAFF
TGTGCCAGCAGCTTGGCCTTGGGGGTTAACACTGAAGCTTTCTTT
>13|TRBV20-1|TRBJ2-4|many|.
CSGSGAAKNIQYF
TGCAGTGGGTCAGGAGCAGCCAAAAACATTCAGTACTTC
>15|TRBV24-1|TRBJ2-5|many|.
CATSDQSTYGETQYF
TGTGCCACCAGTGACCAATCGACATATGGAGAGACCCAGTACTTC
>14|TRBV12-3/TRBV12-4|TRBJ2-5|many|TRBD1
CASSLIGGRETQYF
TGTGCCAGCAGTTTAATAGGGGGCAGAGAGACCCAGTACTTC
>13|TRBV16|TRBJ1-3|few|.
CASSRKLGNTIYF
TGTGCCAGCAGCCGAAAACTTGGAAACACCATATATTTT
>12|TRBV20-1|TRBJ2-3|.|.
CSARATADTQYF
TGCAGTGCTAGAGCGACAGCTGATACGCAGTATTTT
>15|TRBV20-1|TRBJ2-1|few|TRBD2
CSASLAGAGRNEQFF
TGCAGTGCTTCCTTAGCGGGAGCGGGGCGCAATGAGCAGTTCTTC
>14|TRBV4-1|TRBJ2-1|.|.
CASSFGLVGDEQFF
TGCGCCAGCAGTTTCGGGCTAGTGGGGGATGAGCAGTTCTTC
>18|TRBV25-1|TRBJ2-5|many|.
CASSDLTGGAINQETQYF
TGTGCCAGCAGTGATTTGACAGGAGGGGCTATCAACCAAGAGACCCAGTACTTC
>14|TRBV6-1|TRBJ2-7|.|TRBD2
CAVAPGRGSYEQYF
TGTGCCGTAGCCCCCGGGAGGGGCTCCTACGAGCAGTACTTC
>14|TRBV29-1|TRBJ2-1|few|TRBD2
CSVSGIGSYNEQFF
TGCAGCGTCAGCGGGATAGGATCCTACAATGAGCAGTTCTTC
>14|TRBV20-1|TRBJ1-4|few|TRBD1
CSANQQGTNEKLFF
TGCAGTGCTAACCAACAGGGGACTAATGAAAAACTGTTTTTT
>18|TRBV10-3|TRBJ2-1|.|TRBD1
CAISEVTPGQGNLNEQFF
TGTGCCATCAGTGAGGTGACCCCGGGACAGGGGAATTTAAATGAGCAGTTCTTC
>12|TRBV18|TRBJ2-7|few|.
CASSPQNYEQYF
TGTGCCAGCTCACCCCAGAACTACGAGCAGTACTTC
>11|TRBV4-1|TRBJ2-7|few|.
CASASTYEQYF
TGCGCCAGCGCTAGCACCTACGAGCAGTACTTC
>13|TRBV11-2|TRBJ1-2|few|.
CASSTVTGYGYTF
TGTGCCAGCAGCACCGTGACAGGCTATGGCTACACCTTC
>14|TRBV12-3/TRBV12-4|TRBJ1-6|many|TRBD1
CASRLDRAGSPLHF
TGTGCCAGCAGACTGGACAGGGCGGGTTCACCCCTCCACTTT
>12|TRBV12-3/TRBV12-4|TRBJ1-2|many|.
CASSPVGYGYTF
TGTGCCAGCAGTCCAGTAGGCTATGGCTACACCTTC
>14|TRBV11-2|TRBJ2-7|once|TRBD2
CASGMTSGSYEQYF
TGTGCCAGCGGAATGACTAGCGGTTCCTACGAGCAGTACTTC